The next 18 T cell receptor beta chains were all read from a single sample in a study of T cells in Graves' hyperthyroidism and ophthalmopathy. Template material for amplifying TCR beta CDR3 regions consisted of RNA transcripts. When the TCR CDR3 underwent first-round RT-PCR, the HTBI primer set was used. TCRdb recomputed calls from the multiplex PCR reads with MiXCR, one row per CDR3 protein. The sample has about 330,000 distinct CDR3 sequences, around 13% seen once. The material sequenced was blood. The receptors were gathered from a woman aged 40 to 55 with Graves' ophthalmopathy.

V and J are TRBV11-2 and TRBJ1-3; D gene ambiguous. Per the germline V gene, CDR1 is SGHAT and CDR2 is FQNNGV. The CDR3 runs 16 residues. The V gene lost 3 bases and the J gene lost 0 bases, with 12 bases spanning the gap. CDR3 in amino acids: CASSFVRDFSGNTIYF. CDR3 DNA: TGTGCCAGCAGCTTTGTCAGAGATTTCTCTGGAAACACCATATATTTT.

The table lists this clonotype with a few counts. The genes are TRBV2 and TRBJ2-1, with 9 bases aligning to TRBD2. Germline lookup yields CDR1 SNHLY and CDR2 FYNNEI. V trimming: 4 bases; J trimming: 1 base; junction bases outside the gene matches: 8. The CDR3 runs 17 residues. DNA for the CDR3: TGTGCCAGCAGTGGAAGACTAGCGGTTGTATCCTACAATGAGCAGTTCTTC. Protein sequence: CASSGRLAVVSYNEQFF. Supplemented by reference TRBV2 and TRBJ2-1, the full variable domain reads EPEVTQTPSHQVTQMGQEVILRCVPISNHLYFYWYRQILGQKVEFLVSFYNNEISEKSEIFDDQFSVERPDGSNFTLKIRSTKLEDSAMYFCASSGRLAVVSYNEQFFGPGTRLTVL.

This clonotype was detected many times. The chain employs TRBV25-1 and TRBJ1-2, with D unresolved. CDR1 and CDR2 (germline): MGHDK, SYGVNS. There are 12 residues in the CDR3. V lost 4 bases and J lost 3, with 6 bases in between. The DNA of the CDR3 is TGTGCCAGCAGTGTACCTTACTATGGCTACACCTTC. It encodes CASSVPYYGYTF.

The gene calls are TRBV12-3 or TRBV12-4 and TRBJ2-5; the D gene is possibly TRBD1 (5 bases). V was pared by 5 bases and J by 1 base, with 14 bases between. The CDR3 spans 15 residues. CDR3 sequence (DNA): TGTGCCAGCAGTATATCAGGACAACTCCAAGAGACCCAGTACTTC. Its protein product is CASSISGQLQETQYF.

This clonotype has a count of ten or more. The CDR3 DNA is TGCGCCAGCAGCCAAGGAACTCATAGCTATGGCTACACCTTC. Translation: CASSQGTHSYGYTF. The chain has TRBV4-1 and TRBJ1-2; no clear D. This CDR3 is 14 amino acids long. The V gene's germline CDR1 is MGHRA and CDR2 YSYEKL. Trimming stripped 1 base from V and 4 bases from J, with 10 bases between.

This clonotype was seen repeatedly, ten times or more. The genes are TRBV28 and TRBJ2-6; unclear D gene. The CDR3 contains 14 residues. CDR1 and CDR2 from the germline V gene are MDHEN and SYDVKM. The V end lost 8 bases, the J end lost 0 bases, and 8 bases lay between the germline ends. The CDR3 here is CASGPSSGANVLTF. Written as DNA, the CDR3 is TGTGCCAGCGGACCATCCTCTGGGGCCAACGTCCTGACTTTC. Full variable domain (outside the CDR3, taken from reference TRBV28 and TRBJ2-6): DVKVTQSSRYLVKRTGEKVFLECVQDMDHENMFWYRQDPGLGLRLIYFSYDVKMKEKGDIPEGYSVSREKKERFSLILESASTNQTSMYLCASGPSSGANVLTFGAGSRLTVL.

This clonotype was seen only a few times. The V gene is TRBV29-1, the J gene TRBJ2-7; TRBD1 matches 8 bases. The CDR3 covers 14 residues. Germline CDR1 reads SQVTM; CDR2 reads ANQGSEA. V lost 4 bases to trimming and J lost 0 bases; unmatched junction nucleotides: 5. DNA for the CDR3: TGCAGCGTTGCCCGGGACAGGAGCTCCTACGAGCAGTACTTC. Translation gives CSVARDRSSYEQYF.

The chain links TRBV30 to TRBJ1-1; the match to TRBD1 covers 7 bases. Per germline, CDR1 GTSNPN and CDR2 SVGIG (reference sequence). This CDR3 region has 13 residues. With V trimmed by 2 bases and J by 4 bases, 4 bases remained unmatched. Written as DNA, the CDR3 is TGTGCCTGGAGTCAACAGGGGATCACTGAAGCTTTCTTT. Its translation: CAWSQQGITEAFF.

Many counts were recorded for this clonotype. The CDR3 sequence: CASSAGYEQYF. CDR3 nucleotide sequence: TGTGCCAGCAGCGCCGGCTACGAGCAGTACTTC. The chain employs TRBV5-6 and TRBJ2-7; D remains unclear. Trimming left V 4 bases short and J 3 bases short, with 5 bases between. Germline-derived CDR1 and CDR2 are SGHDT and YYEEEE. There are 11 residues in the CDR3.

CDR3 nucleotide sequence: TGTGCCTGGAGGTTCACAGAATCCTACGAGCAGTACTTC. This gives the protein CAWRFTESYEQYF. The rearrangement joins TRBV30 to TRBJ2-7; D call uncertain. The CDR3 contains 13 residues. Germline V lookup: CDR1 GTSNPN, CDR2 SVGIG (reference sequence). V dropped 3 bases and J dropped 1 base, with 10 bases sitting between them.

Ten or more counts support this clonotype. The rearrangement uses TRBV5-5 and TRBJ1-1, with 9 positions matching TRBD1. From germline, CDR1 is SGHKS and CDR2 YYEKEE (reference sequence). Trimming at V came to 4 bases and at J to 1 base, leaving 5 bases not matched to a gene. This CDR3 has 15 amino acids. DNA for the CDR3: TGTGCCAGCAGCACGACGGGACAGGGGAACACTGAAGCTTTCTTT. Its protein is CASSTTGQGNTEAFF.

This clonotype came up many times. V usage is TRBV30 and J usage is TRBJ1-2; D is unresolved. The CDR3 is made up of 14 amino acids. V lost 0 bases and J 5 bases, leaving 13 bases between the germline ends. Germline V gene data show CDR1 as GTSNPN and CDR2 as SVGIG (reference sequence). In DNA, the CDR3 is TGTGCCTGGAGTGTGGCCCAGATAGTATATGGCTACACCTTC. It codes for CAWSVAQIVYGYTF.

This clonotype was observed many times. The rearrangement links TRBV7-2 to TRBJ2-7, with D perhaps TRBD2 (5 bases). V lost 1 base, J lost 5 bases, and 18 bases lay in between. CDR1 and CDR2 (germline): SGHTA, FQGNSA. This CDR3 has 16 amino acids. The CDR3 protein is CASSLVGGSNRDEQYF. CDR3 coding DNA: TGTGCCAGCAGCTTAGTCGGAGGATCAAACCGCGACGAGCAGTACTTC.

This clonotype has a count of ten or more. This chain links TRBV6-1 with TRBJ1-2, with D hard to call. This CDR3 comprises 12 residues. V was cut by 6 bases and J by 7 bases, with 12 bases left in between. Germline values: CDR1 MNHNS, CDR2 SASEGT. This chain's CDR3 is CASRRLETGYTF. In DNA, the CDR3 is TGTGCCAGCAGGCGATTGGAAACTGGCTACACCTTC.

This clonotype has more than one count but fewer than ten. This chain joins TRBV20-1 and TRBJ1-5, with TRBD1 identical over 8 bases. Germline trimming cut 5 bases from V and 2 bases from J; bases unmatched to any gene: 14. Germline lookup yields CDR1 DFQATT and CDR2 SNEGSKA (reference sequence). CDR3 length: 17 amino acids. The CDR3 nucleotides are TGCAGTGCTTCCAGGGGGCTCCTAACCTTCGGCAATCAGCCCCAGCATTTT. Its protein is CSASRGLLTFGNQPQHF.

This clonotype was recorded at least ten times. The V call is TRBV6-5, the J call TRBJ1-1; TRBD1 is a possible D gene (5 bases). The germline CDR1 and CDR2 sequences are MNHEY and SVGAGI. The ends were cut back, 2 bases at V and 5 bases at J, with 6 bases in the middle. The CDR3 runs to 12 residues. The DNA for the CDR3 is TGTGCCAGCAGTTACAAGGGGACTGAAGCTTTCTTT. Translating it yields CASSYKGTEAFF.

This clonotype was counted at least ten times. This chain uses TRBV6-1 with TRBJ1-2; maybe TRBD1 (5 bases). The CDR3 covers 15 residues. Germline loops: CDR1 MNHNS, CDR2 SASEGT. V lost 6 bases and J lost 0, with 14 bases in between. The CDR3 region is CASSQTGTANYGYTF. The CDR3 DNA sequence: TGTGCCAGCAGCCAAACAGGAACAGCTAACTATGGCTACACCTTC.

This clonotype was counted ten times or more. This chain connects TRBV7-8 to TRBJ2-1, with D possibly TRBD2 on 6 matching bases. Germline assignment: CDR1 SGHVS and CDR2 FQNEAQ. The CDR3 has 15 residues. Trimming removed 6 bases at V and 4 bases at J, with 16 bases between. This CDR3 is CASSTRDSPYNEQFF. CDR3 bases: TGTGCCAGCAGTACCCGGGACTCCCCGTACAATGAGCAGTTCTTC.